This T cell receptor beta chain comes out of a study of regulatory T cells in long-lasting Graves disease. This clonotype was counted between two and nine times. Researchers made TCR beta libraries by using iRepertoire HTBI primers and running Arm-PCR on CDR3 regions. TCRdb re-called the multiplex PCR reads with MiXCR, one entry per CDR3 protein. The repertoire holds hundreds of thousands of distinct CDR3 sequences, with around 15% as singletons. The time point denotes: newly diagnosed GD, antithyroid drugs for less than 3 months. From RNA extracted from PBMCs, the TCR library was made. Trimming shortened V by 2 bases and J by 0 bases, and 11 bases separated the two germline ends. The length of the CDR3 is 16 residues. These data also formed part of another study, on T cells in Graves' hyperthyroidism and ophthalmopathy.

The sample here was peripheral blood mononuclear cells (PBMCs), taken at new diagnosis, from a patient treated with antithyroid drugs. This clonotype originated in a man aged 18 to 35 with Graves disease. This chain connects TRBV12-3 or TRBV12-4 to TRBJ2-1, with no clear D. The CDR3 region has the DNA TGTGCCAGCAGTTTATGGACCGTCGTCTCCTACAATGAGCAGTTCTTC. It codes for CASSLWTVVSYNEQFF.